One TCR beta chain is described in this entry. Its target is not known. The sample is drawn from a study of T-cell memory formation after mild COVID-19. Study findings and constraints: Contracting clones, day 15 to 85, had balanced CD4/CD8, and later expanders favored CD4+. Some clones that responded turned up in pre-infection memory, which suggests that cross-reactive memory joined in. Whether second-wave clones peaking at day 37 were SARS-CoV-2 specific went unconfirmed.

The V gene lost 2 bases and the J gene lost 9 bases, with 11 bases spanning the gap. Germline V gene sequence: CDR1 SGHTA, CDR2 FQGTGA. The CDR3 has 13 amino acids. Researchers used 5'RACE with constant-segment primers to make TCR alpha and TCR beta cDNA libraries that carry sample barcodes and UMIs. TCRdb recomputed calls from the 5' RACE reads with MiXCR, one row per CDR3 protein. The sample holds more than 450,000 distinct CDR3 sequences, approximately 19% seen once. The sequenced material came from PBMCs or a T cell subset sorted from them (not recorded which). The clonotype comes from an adult woman who had mild COVID-19 (a few samples of this study predate the infection). Cell type and time point are not known. This rearrangement joins TRBV7-3 to TRBJ2-1; D perhaps matches TRBD2 (5 bases). CDR3 sequence reads: CASSLGQRREQFF. The CDR3 nucleotides are TGTGCCAGCAGCTTAGGCCAGCGGCGTGAGCAGTTCTTC. The complete variable domain, with remaining parts taken from reference TRBV7-3 and TRBJ2-1, reads GAGVSQTPSNKVTEKGKYVELRCDPISGHTALYWYRQSLGQGPEFLIYFQGTGAADDSGLPNDRFFAVRPEGSVSTLKIQRTERGDSAVYLCASSLGQRREQFFGPGTRLTVL.